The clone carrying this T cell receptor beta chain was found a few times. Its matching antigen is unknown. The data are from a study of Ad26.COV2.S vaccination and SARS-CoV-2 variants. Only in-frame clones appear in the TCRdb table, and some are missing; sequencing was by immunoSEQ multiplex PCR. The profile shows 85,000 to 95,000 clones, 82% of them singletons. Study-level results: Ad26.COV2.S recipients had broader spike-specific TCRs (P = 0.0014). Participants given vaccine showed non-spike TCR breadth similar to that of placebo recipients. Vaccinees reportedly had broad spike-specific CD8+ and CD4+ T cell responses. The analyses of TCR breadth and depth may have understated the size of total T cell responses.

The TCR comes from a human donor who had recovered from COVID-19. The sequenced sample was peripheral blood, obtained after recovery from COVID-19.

CDR3 residues: CASSPIAGLSYNEQFF. The CDR3 DNA reads TGTGCCAGCAGCCCGATAGCGGGGTTATCCTACAATGAGCAGTTCTTC. The gene calls are TRBV7-2 and TRBJ2-1, with 8 positions matching TRBD2. This CDR3 is 16 amino acids long. V dropped 5 bases and J dropped 1; count of bases not matched to a gene: 7. The germline CDR1 and CDR2 sequences are SGHTA and FQGNSA.